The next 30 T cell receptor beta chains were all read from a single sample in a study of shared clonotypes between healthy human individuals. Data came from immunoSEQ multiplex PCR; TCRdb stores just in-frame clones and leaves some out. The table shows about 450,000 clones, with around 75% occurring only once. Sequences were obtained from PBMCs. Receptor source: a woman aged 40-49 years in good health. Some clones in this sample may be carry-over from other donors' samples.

In nucleotides, the CDR3 is TGTGCCAGCAGACCCGGGGCCATAGGGAATGAGCAGTTCTTC. The encoded protein is CASRPGAIGNEQFF. The rearrangement links TRBV27 to TRBJ2-1; D tentatively fits TRBD1 or TRBD2 (5 bases each). The germline CDR1 and CDR2 sequences are MNHEY and SMNVEV (reference sequence). V was cut by 6 bases and J by 7 bases, with 16 bases left in between. There are 14 residues in the CDR3.

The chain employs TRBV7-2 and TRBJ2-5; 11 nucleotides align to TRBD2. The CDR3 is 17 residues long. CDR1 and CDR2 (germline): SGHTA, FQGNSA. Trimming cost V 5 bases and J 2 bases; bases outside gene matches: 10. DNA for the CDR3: TGTGCCAGCAGCCAAAACCCGGGACTAGCGGAACAAGAGACCCAGTACTTC. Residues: CASSQNPGLAEQETQYF.

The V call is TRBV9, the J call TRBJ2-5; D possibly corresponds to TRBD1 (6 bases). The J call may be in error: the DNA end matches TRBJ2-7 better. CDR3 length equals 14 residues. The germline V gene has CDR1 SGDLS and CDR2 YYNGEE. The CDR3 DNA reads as TGTGCCAGCAGCCCCCTCACAGGGCCCGACGAGCAGTACTTC. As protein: CASSPLTGPDEQYF.

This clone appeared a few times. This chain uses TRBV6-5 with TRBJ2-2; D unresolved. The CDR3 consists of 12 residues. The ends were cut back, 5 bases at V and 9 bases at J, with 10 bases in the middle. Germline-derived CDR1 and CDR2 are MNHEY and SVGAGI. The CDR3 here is CASSPWGRELFF. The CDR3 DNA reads TGTGCCAGCAGTCCCTGGGGAAGGGAGCTGTTTTTT.

The CDR3 protein is CASRSGALTGELFF. DNA of the CDR3: TGCGCCAGCAGATCCGGGGCTCTTACCGGGGAGCTGTTTTTT. The chain employs TRBV5-1 and TRBJ2-2; D may correspond to TRBD1 or TRBD2 (5 bases each). CDR3 length equals 14 residues. Germline CDR1 is SGHRS and CDR2 is YFSETQ. Trimming stripped 5 bases from V and 5 bases from J, with 13 bases between.

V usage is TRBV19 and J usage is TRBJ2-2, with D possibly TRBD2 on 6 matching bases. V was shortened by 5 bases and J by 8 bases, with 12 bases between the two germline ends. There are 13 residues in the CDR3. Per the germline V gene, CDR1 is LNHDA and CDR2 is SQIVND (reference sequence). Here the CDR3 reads CASSSGGPGELFF. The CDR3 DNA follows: TGTGCCAGTAGTTCAGGAGGGCCGGGGGAGCTGTTTTTT.

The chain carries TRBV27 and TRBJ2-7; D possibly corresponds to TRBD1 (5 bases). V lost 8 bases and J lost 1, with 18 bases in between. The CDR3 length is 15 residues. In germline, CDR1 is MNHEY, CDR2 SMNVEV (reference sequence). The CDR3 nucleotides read TGTGCCAGCGGATTAAGGGGAATTCCATCCTACGAGCAGTACTTC. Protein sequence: CASGLRGIPSYEQYF.

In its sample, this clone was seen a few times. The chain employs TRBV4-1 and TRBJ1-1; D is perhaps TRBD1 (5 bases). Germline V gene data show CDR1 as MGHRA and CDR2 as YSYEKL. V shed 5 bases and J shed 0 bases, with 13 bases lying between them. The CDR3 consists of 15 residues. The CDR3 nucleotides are TGCGCCAGCAGCGAGGGACGGAGGATGAACACTGAAGCTTTCTTT. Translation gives CASSEGRRMNTEAFF.

CDR3 sequence reads: CAWGAGSPSRYEQYF. In nucleotides, the CDR3 is TGTGCCTGGGGAGCGGGATCCCCGTCCCGATACGAGCAGTACTTC. The gene calls are TRBV30 and TRBJ2-7, with TRBD2 identical over 7 bases. There are 15 residues in the CDR3. J was trimmed by 4 bases and V by 5 bases; bases with no gene match: 14. Germline CDR1 GTSNPN, CDR2 SVGIG (reference sequence). Filled out from reference TRBV30 and TRBJ2-7, the complete variable domain reads SQTIHQWPATLVQPVGSPLSLECTVEGTSNPNLYWYRQAAGRGLQLLFYSVGIGQISSEVPQNLSASRPQDRQFILSSKKLLLSDSGFYLCAWGAGSPSRYEQYFGPGTRLTVT.

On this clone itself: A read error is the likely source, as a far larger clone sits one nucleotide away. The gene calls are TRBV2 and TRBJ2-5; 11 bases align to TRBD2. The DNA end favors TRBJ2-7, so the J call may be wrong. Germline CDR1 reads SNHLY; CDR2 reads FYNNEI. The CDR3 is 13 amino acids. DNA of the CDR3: TGTGCCAGCAGACTAGCGGGGGCCTACGAGCAGTACTTC. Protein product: CASRLAGAYEQYF.

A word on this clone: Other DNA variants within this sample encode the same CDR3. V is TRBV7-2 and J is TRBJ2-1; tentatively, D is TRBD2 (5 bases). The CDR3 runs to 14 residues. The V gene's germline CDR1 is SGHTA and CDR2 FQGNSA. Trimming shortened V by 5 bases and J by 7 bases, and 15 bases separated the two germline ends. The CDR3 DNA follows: TGTGCCAGCAGCCCCGGACTCCTAGGTAATGAGCAGTTCTTC. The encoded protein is CASSPGLLGNEQFF.

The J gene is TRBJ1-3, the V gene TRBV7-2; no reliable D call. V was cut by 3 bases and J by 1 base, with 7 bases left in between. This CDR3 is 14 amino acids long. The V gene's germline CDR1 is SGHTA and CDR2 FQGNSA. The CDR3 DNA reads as TGTGCCAGCAGCTTGGGTGTTTCTGGAAACACCATATATTTT. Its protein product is CASSLGVSGNTIYF.

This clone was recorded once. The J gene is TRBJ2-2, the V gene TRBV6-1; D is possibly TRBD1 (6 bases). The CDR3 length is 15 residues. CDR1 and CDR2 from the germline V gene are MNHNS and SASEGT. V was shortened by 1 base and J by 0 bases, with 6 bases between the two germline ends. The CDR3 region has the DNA TGTGCCAGCAGTGAAGGGACAGCGAACACCGGGGAGCTGTTTTTT. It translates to CASSEGTANTGELFF.

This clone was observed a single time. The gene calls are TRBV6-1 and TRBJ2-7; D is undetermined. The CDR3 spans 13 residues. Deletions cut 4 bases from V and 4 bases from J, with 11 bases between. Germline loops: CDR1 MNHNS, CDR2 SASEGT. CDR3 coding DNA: TGTGCCAGCAGTGTGGGGTCAGGTTACGAGCAGTACTTC. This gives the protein CASSVGSGYEQYF.

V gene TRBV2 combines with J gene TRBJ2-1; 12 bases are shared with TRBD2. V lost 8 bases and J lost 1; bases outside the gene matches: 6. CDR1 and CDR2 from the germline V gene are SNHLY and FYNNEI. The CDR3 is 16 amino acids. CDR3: CASPRLAGESYNEQFF. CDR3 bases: TGTGCCAGCCCCAGACTAGCGGGAGAATCCTACAATGAGCAGTTCTTC.

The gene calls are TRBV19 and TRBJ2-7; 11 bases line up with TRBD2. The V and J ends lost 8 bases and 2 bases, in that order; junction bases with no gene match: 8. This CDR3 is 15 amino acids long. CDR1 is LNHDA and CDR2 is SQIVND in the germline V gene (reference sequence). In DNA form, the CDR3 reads TGTGCCAGTCGGAGTAGCGGGAGGGCCCCCTACGAGCAGTACTTC. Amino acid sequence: CASRSSGRAPYEQYF.

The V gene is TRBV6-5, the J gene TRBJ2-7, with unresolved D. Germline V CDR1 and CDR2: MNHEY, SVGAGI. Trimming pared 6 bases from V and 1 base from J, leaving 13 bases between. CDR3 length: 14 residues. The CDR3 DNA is TGTGCCAGCAGCCCCTATGCGACGTCCTACGAGCAGTACTTC. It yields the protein CASSPYATSYEQYF.

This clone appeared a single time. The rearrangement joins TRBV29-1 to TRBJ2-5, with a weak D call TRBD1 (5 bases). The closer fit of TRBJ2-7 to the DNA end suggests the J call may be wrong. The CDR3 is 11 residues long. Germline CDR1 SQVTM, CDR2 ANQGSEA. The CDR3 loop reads CSAFDSYEQYF. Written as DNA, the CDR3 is TGCAGCGCCTTCGACAGCTACGAGCAGTACTTC.

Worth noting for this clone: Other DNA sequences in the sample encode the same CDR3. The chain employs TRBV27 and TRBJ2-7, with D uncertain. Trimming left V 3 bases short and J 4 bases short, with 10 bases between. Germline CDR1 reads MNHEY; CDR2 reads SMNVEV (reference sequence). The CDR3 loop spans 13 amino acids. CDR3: CASSLGRSYEQYF. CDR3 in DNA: TGTGCCAGCAGTTTGGGCAGAAGTTACGAGCAGTACTTC.

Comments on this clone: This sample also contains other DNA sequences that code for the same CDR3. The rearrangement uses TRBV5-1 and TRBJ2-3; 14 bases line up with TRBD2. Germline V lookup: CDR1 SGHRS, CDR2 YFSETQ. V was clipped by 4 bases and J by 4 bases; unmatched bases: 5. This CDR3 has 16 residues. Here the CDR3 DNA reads TGCGCCAGCAGCCAAGGACTAGCGGGAGGATCAGATACGCAGTATTTT. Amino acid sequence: CASSQGLAGGSDTQYF.

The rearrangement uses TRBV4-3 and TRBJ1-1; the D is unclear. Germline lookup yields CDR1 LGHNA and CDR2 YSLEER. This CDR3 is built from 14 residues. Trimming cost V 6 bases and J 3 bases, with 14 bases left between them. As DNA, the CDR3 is TGCGCCAGCAGGCTAGCCAGGTCGCACACTGAAGCTTTCTTT. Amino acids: CASRLARSHTEAFF.

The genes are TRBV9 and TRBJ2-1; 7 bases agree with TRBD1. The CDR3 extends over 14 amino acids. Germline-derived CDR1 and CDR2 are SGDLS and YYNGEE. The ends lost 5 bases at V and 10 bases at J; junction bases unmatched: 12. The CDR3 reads CASSVLTRGSEQFF. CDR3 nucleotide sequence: TGTGCCAGCAGTGTGTTAACCAGGGGGAGCGAGCAGTTCTTC.

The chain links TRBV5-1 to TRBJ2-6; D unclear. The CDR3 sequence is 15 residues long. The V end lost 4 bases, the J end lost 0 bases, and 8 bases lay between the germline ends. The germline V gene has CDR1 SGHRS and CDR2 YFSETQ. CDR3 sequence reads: CASSPRTSGANVLTF. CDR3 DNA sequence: TGCGCCAGCAGCCCCAGGACCTCTGGGGCCAACGTCCTGACTTTC.

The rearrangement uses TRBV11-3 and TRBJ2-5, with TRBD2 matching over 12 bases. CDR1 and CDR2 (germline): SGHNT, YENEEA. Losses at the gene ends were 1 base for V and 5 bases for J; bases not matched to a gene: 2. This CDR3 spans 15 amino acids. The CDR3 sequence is CASSLGLAGVETQYF. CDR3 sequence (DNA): TGTGCCAGCAGCTTAGGACTAGCGGGAGTGGAGACCCAGTACTTC. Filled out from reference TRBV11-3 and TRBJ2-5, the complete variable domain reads EAGVVQSPRYKIIEKKQPVAFWCNPISGHNTLYWYLQNLGQGPELLIRYENEEAVDDSQLPKDRFSAERLKGVDSTLKIQPAELGDSAVYLCASSLGLAGVETQYFGPGTRLLVL.

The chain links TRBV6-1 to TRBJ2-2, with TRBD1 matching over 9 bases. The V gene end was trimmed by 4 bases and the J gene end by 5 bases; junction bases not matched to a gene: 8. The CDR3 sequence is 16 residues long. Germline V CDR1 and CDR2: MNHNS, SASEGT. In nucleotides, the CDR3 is TGTGCCAGCAGTGTACAGGGGGCGCGGTCGACCGGGGAGCTGTTTTTT. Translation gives CASSVQGARSTGELFF.

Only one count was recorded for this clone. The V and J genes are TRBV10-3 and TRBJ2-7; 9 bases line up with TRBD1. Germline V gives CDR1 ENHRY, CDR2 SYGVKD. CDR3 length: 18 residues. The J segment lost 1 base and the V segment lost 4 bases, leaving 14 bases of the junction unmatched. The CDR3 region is CAISANAPGQGPSYEQYF. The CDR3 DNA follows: TGTGCCATCAGTGCAAACGCCCCGGGACAGGGTCCTTCCTACGAGCAGTACTTC.

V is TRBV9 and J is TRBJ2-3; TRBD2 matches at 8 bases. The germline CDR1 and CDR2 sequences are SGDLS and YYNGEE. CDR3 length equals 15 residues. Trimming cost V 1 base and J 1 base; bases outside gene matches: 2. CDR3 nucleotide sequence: TGTGCCAGCAGCGTACGGGGGGGCGGCACAGATACGCAGTATTTT. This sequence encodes CASSVRGGGTDTQYF. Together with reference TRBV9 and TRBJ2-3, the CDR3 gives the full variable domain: DSGVTQTPKHLITATGQRVTLRCSPRSGDLSVYWYQQSLDQGLQFLIQYYNGEERAKGNILERFSAQQFPDLHSELNLSSLELGDSALYFCASSVRGGGTDTQYFGPGTRLTVL.

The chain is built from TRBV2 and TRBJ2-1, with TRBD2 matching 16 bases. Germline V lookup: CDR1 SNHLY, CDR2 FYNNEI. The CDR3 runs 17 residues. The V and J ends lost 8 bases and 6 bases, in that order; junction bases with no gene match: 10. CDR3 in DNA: TGTGCCAGCGGTAGGGCCGGGACTAGCGGGAGGGCCAATGAGCAGTTCTTC. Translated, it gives CASGRAGTSGRANEQFF.

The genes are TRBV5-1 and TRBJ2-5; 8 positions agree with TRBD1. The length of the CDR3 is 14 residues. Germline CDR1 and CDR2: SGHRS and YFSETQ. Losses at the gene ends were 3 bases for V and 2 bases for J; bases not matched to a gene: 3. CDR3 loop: CASSSQGAQETQYF. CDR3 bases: TGCGCCAGCAGCTCGCAGGGGGCACAAGAGACCCAGTACTTC.

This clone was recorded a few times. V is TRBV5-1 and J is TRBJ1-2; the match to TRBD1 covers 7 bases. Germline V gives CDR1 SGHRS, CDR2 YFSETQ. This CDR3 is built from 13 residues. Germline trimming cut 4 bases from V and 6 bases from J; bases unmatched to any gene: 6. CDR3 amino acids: CASSGGDSDGYTF. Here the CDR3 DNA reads TGCGCCAGCAGCGGGGGGGACAGCGATGGCTACACCTTC.